The source of this T cell receptor beta chain is a study of CD8+ T cells in alopecia areata. Sequencing templates came from extracted RNA that was reverse transcribed into cDNA. Using immunoSEQ multiplex PCR, the repertoire was profiled, and TCRdb retains in-frame clones only, with some absent. The sample lists around 100,000 clones, 45% to 65% occurring once. CDR1 is SNHLY, CDR2 FYNNEI, per germline. The ends lost 4 bases at V and 2 bases at J; junction bases unmatched: 9. The CDR3 sequence is 16 residues long. Stated treatment: oral pan-JAK inhibitor, 5-10 mg twice daily. PBMCs were stained for CD3, CD4 and CD8, and CD4+ and CD8+ T cells were sorted. Study findings and constraints: Having one nonresponder leaves uncertain how baseline CD8+ expansion relates to response. It was lesional scalp, especially alopecia totalis/universalis, that showed higher clonality than normal scalp.

Regarding this clone: Its antigen is not known.

V and J are TRBV2 and TRBJ2-3; TRBD2 matches at 7 bases. This TCR came from a human donor with alopecia areata. The sequences come from CD4+ T cells sorted from blood, collected at week 24, from a patient treated with tofacitinib. The CDR3 DNA reads TGTGCCAGCAGTGGGGGCCGGGACTATTCCACAGATACGCAGTATTTT. Its protein is CASSGGRDYSTDTQYF.